These 23 T cell receptor beta chains were all obtained from the same sample, sequenced in a study of T cell repertoires in cytomegalovirus infection. In TCRdb, the reads were re-called with MiXCR into one record per CDR3 protein. Found here are 150,000 to 200,000 distinct CDR3 sequences, 7.5% to 10% of them singletons; the top ten hold 4.6%. The source material was PBMCs. All receptors derive from a human donor in good health (CMV status not recorded). Some clones in this sample may be carry-over from other donors' samples.

Many counts were recorded for this clonotype. V gene TRBV6-4 combines with J gene TRBJ1-1; D unclear. V was cut by 8 bases and J by 0 bases, with 16 bases left in between. Germline values: CDR1 MRHNA, CDR2 SNTAGT. This CDR3 is built from 15 residues. The CDR3 sequence: CASRMAEGLNTEAFF. The DNA for the CDR3 is TGTGCCAGCCGAATGGCAGAGGGATTGAACACTGAAGCTTTCTTT.

This clonotype was counted ten times or more. The chain combines TRBV20-1 with TRBJ1-5; D is possibly TRBD1 (6 bases). The ends were cut back, 2 bases at V and 0 bases at J, with 11 bases in the middle. The CDR3 totals 15 residues. The germline V gene has CDR1 DFQATT and CDR2 SNEGSKA (reference sequence). CDR3 in DNA: TGCAGTGCTAGACGGGACATCCATAGCAATCAGCCCCAGCATTTT. Its translation: CSARRDIHSNQPQHF.

V is TRBV7-3 and J is TRBJ2-2, with 10 bases that match TRBD2. The CDR3 sequence is 15 residues long. Germline CDR1 is SGHTA and CDR2 is FQGTGA. After removal of 4 bases from V and 4 bases from J, the junction contained 3 bases not matched to a gene. In DNA form, the CDR3 reads TGTGCCAGCAGCTCTAGCGGGAGAGGCACCGGGGAGCTGTTTTTT. Amino acid sequence: CASSSSGRGTGELFF.

Details on this clonotype: The germline gene is not matched at one end of the junction; a read error may be the cause. The rearrangement links TRBV6-1 to TRBJ2-1, with D tentatively TRBD1 or TRBD2 (5 bases each). The germline V gene encodes CDR1 MNHNS and CDR2 SASEGT. The CDR3 contains 14 residues. DNA of the CDR3: TGTGCCAGCAGTGACTCGGGACCATGGGGTGAGCAGTTATTC. This codes for CASSDSGPWGEQLF.

This clonotype was counted at least ten times. This rearrangement joins TRBV5-1 to TRBJ1-1; D remains ambiguous. From germline, CDR1 is SGHRS and CDR2 YFSETQ. The V end was cut by 0 bases, the J end by 5 bases, with 23 bases between. CDR3 length: 18 residues. The CDR3, as DNA: TGCGCCAGCAGCTTGGCAGAAGGGAAGCCTTTCGGGGTAACTGAAGCTTTCTTT. Translating gives CASSLAEGKPFGVTEAFF.

The CDR3 is CASSAGRYSGNTIYF. As DNA, the CDR3 is TGCGCCAGCAGCGCCGGACGGTACTCTGGAAACACCATATATTTT. The chain combines TRBV5-1 with TRBJ1-3; no firm D call. Germline CDR1 and CDR2: SGHRS and YFSETQ. Trimming left V 4 bases short and J 0 bases short, with 11 bases between. This CDR3 contains 15 residues. Supplemented by reference TRBV5-1 and TRBJ1-3, the full variable domain reads KAGVTQTPRYLIKTRGQQVTLSCSPISGHRSVSWYQQTPGQGLQFLFEYFSETQRNKGNFPGRFSGRQFSNSRSEMNVSTLELGDSALYLCASSAGRYSGNTIYFGEGSWLTVV.

This clonotype was seen at least ten times. The chain uses TRBV19 and TRBJ2-4; D might be TRBD2 (5 bases). Trimming stripped 5 bases from V and 0 bases from J, with 11 bases between. CDR1 and CDR2 (germline): LNHDA, SQIVND (reference sequence). The CDR3 is 15 residues long. The CDR3 is CASSRGSVAKNIQYF. The CDR3 DNA sequence: TGTGCCAGTAGTCGGGGATCGGTAGCCAAAAACATTCAGTACTTC.

J is TRBJ1-2 and V is TRBV6-2 or TRBV6-3, with unresolved D. Germline CDR1 reads MNHEY; CDR2 reads SVGEGT. The CDR3 extends over 14 amino acids. V was clipped by 2 bases and J by 5 bases, with 12 bases between them. The CDR3 nucleotides read TGTGCCAGCAGTTACCTCGGAGGAGGGTATGGCTACACCTTC. Translated: CASSYLGGGYGYTF.

This clonotype was observed a few times. This sequence joins TRBV5-6 and TRBJ1-6; possible D gene TRBD1, 5 bases. Germline V gives CDR1 SGHDT, CDR2 YYEEEE. CDR3 length: 17 amino acids. V was shortened by 0 bases and J by 4 bases, with 14 bases between the two germline ends. CDR3: CASSLAFGTDYNSPLHF. In nucleotides, the CDR3 is TGTGCCAGCAGCTTGGCCTTTGGGACGGATTATAATTCACCCCTCCACTTT.

This clonotype has only one observation. Given a much more abundant clone one base away, this may be a read error. The chain links TRBV7-2 to TRBJ1-1; D is perhaps TRBD1 (6 bases). The CDR3 runs to 14 residues. Germline V gene data show CDR1 as SGHTA and CDR2 as FQGNSA. CDR3 bases: TGTGCCCGCAGCTTAAACAGGGTTAGTTCTGAAGCTTTCTTT. Its translation: CARSLNRVSSEAFF.

This clonotype was recorded a few times. V is TRBV19 and J is TRBJ2-7; tentatively, D is TRBD1 (6 bases). V gave up 3 bases and J gave up 6 bases, with 15 bases separating them. The CDR3 has 14 amino acids. The germline CDR1 and CDR2 sequences are LNHDA and SQIVND (reference sequence). The CDR3 sequence: CASSIQVGALEQYF. The CDR3 region has the DNA TGTGCCAGTAGTATTCAGGTGGGGGCACTCGAGCAGTACTTC.

The chain has TRBV7-9 and TRBJ2-1, with TRBD2 identical over 13 bases. CDR1 and CDR2 from the germline V gene are SEHNR and FQNEAQ (reference sequence). The CDR3 totals 16 residues. With 1 base clipped from V and 4 bases from J, the junction kept 1 base outside the gene matches. CDR3 DNA sequence: TGTGCCAGCAGCTTAGGGGGACTAGCGGGGTACAATGAGCAGTTCTTC. Protein: CASSLGGLAGYNEQFF.

This clonotype has just a few counts. The chain links TRBV9 to TRBJ2-2; D could derive from TRBD1 or TRBD2 (5 bases each). With 2 bases removed from V and 6 bases from J, the gap between germline ends came to 14 bases. Germline CDR1 and CDR2: SGDLS and YYNGEE. This CDR3 has 15 amino acids. CDR3 DNA: TGTGCCAGCAGCGTCCCCGGGACCAACGCCGGGGAGCTGTTTTTT. Amino acids: CASSVPGTNAGELFF.

The sample holds many counts of this clonotype. The chain recombines TRBV28 with TRBJ1-4; D is undetermined. The germline gives CDR1 MDHEN, CDR2 SYDVKM. The CDR3 contains 14 residues. V lost 6 bases and J 2 bases, leaving 10 bases between the germline ends. The CDR3 coding sequence is TGTGCCAGCAGCTCGGGGAGCACTAATGAAAAACTGTTTTTT. It encodes CASSSGSTNEKLFF.

The table lists this clonotype with many counts. The rearrangement links TRBV7-2 to TRBJ1-5; D gene uncertain. From germline, CDR1 is SGHTA and CDR2 FQGNSA. Trimming cost V 2 bases and J 1 base, with 9 bases left between them. The CDR3 loop spans 15 amino acids. The CDR3 sequence: CASSLLGGSNQPQHF. The CDR3 nucleotides read TGTGCCAGCAGCTTACTGGGAGGAAGCAATCAGCCCCAGCATTTT.

The sample holds many counts of this clonotype. The chain employs TRBV7-6 and TRBJ2-7; D possibly uses TRBD1 or TRBD2 (6 bases each). The CDR3 runs 16 residues. The germline V gene has CDR1 SGHVS and CDR2 FNYEAQ. Trimming took 5 bases from V and 0 from J, leaving 17 bases between them. The CDR3 bases are TGTGCCAGCAGCCGCGGGACACGCCACAGCTCCTACGAGCAGTACTTC. Its protein product is CASSRGTRHSSYEQYF.

This clonotype was counted ten times or more. CDR3 coding DNA: TGCAGTGCTGGGGGACTAGCACCCCAGGGCATTCAGTACTTC. It specifies CSAGGLAPQGIQYF. The chain links TRBV20-1 to TRBJ2-4, with TRBD2 matching 9 bases. CDR3 length: 14 amino acids. Trimming removed 5 bases from V and 9 bases from J; junction bases left unmatched: 11. Looked up from germline, CDR1 is DFQATT and CDR2 is SNEGSKA (reference sequence).

This clonotype was counted at least ten times. The J gene is TRBJ1-4, the V gene TRBV5-4; no clear D. CDR1 is SGHNT and CDR2 is YYREEE in the germline V gene (reference sequence). Trimming removed 6 bases at V and 6 bases at J, with 15 bases between. The CDR3 runs to 14 residues. The CDR3: CASTEDGRDEKLFF. For the CDR3, the DNA is TGTGCCAGCACCGAAGACGGTCGGGATGAAAAACTGTTTTTT.

In its sample, this clonotype was seen many times. The rearrangement uses TRBV13 and TRBJ1-6, with TRBD1 identical over 9 bases. The germline V gene encodes CDR1 PRHDT and CDR2 FYEKMQ (reference sequence). The CDR3 runs to 17 residues. Trimming took 5 bases from V and 7 from J; bases not matched to a gene: 12. CDR3 residues: CASSRQPGQGKNSPLHF. CDR3 DNA: TGTGCCAGCAGCCGTCAACCCGGACAGGGGAAGAATTCACCCCTCCACTTT. Combining the CDR3 with reference TRBV13 and TRBJ1-6 gives the whole variable domain AAGVIQSPRHLIKEKRETATLKCYPIPRHDTVYWYQQGPGQDPQFLISFYEKMQSDKGSIPDRFSAQQFSDYHSELNMSSLELGDSALYFCASSRQPGQGKNSPLHFGNGTRLTVT.

This clonotype was picked up one time. The chain joins TRBV28 to TRBJ2-7, with a tentative D call TRBD2 (6 bases). The V end lost 2 bases, the J end lost 6 bases, and 14 bases lay between the germline ends. From germline, CDR1 is MDHEN and CDR2 SYDVKM. The CDR3 runs 14 residues. CDR3 protein: CASSLRAGPSEQYF. As DNA, the CDR3 is TGTGCCAGCAGTTTACGTGCGGGGCCGTCCGAGCAGTACTTC.

This rearrangement joins TRBV5-8 to TRBJ1-6; D gene uncertain. Trimming removed 4 bases at V and 2 bases at J, with 22 bases between. Germline V gene sequence: CDR1 SGHTS, CDR2 YDEGEE. The CDR3 is 19 residues long. CDR3: CASSPMIPRKGTYNSPLHF. In DNA, the CDR3 is TGTGCCAGCAGCCCCATGATTCCAAGGAAGGGCACCTATAATTCACCCCTCCACTTT.

This clonotype was seen many times. The chain combines TRBV7-2 with TRBJ1-1; no definite D call. V lost 5 bases to trimming and J lost 0 bases, with 4 bases between them. The CDR3 runs 12 residues. CDR1 and CDR2 (germline): SGHTA, FQGNSA. The CDR3 DNA sequence: TGTGCCAGCAGCAGGCTGAACACTGAAGCTTTCTTT. This encodes CASSRLNTEAFF.

This clonotype occurred a few times. The V call is TRBV15, the J call TRBJ2-7, with D unclear. CDR1 and CDR2 from the germline V gene are LNHNV and YYDKDF (reference sequence). The V end lost 0 bases, the J end lost 2 bases, and 8 bases lay between the germline ends. There are 14 residues in the CDR3. CDR3 bases: TGTGCCACCAGCAGAGAGGGCAAAACCTACGAGCAGTACTTC. Amino acids: CATSREGKTYEQYF. The whole variable domain, filled in from reference TRBV15 and TRBJ2-7, reads DAMVIQNPRYQVTQFGKPVTLSCSQTLNHNVMYWYQQKSSQAPKLLFHYYDKDFNNEADTPDNFQSRRPNTSFCFLDIRSPGLGDTAMYLCATSREGKTYEQYFGPGTRLTVT.